Many counts were recorded for the clone carrying this TCR beta chain. The sample comes from a study of T-cell reconstitution after alpha-beta-depleted transplantation in children. The germline CDR1 and CDR2 sequences are DFQATT and SNEGSKA (reference sequence). J was trimmed by 4 bases and V by 3 bases; bases with no gene match: 6. CDR3 length: 14 residues. Unique molecular identifiers were incorporated into the prepared TCRbeta library. MiXCR, applied by TCRdb to the PCR reads, yields one record per CDR3 protein. The sample lists about 72,000 distinct CDR3 sequences; 7% to 8% were seen once. This TCR came from a human donor who donated a stem cell graft to a child with acute lymphoblastic leukemia. This specimen consisted of PBMCs from the stem cell graft donor, obtained from the stem cell graft. The chain recombines TRBV20-1 with TRBJ2-3, with 8 bases lining up with TRBD2. CDR3: CSARRGAPPDTQYF. In DNA form, the CDR3 reads TGCAGTGCTAGGCGGGGGGCCCCGCCAGATACGCAGTATTTT.